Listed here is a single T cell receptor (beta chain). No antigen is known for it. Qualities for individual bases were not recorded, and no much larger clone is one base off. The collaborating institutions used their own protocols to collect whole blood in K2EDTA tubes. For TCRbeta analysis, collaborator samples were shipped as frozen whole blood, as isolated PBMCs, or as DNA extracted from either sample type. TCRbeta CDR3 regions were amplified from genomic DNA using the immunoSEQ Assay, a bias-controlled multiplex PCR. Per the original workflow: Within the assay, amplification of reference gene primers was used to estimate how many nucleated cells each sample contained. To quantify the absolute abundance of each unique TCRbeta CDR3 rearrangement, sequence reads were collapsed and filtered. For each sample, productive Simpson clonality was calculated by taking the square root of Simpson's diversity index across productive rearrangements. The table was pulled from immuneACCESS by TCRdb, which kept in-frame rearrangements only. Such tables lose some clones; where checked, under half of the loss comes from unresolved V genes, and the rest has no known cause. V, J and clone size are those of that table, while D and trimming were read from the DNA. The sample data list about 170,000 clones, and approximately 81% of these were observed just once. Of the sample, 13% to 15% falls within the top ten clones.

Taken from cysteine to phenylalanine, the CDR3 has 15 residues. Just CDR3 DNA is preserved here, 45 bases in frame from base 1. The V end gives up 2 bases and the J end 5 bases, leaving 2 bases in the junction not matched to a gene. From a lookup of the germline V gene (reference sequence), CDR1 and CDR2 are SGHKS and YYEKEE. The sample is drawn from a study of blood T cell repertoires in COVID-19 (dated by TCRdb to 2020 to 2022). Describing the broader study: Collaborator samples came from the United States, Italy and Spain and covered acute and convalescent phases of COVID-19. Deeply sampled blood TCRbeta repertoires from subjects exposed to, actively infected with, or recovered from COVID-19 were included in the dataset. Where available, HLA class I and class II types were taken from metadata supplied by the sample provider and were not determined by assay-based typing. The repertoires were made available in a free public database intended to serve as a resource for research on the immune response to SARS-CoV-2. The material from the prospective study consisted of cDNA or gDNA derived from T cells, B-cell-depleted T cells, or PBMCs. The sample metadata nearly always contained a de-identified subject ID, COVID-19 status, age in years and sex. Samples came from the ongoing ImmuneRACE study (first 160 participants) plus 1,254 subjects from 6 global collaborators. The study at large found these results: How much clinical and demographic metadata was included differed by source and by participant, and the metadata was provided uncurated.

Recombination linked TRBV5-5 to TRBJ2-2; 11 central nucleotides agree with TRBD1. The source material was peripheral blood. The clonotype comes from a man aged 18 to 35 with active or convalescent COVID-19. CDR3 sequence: CASSFGQGATGELFF. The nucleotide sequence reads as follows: TGTGCCAGCAGCTTTGGACAGGGGGCGACCGGGGAGCTGTTTTTT. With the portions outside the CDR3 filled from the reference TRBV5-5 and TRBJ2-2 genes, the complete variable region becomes DAGVTQSPTHLIKTRGQQVTLRCSPISGHKSVSWYQQVLGQGPQFIFQYYEKEERGRGNFPDRFSARQFPNYSSELNVNALLLGDSALYLCASSFGQGATGELFFGEGSRLTVL.